This T cell receptor (beta chain) was sequenced during a study of T cells in Graves' hyperthyroidism and ophthalmopathy. This clonotype has at least ten counts. Its target is unknown. Germline V gene data show CDR1 as SGHTA and CDR2 as FQGNSA. The CDR3 is 15 residues long. V was trimmed by 1 base and J by 6 bases, leaving 13 bases between them. Amplification targeted TCR beta CDR3 regions from RNA transcripts. First-round RT-PCR of the TCR CDR3 relied on the HTBI primer set. TCRdb analysed the multiplex PCR reads with MiXCR anew, one entry per CDR3 protein. The sample lists approximately 600,000 distinct CDR3 sequences, around 15% occurring once. Lactation, pregnancy, other autoimmune disease or uncontrolled infection excluded patients. Each diagnosis was grounded in clinical symptoms, serum thyroxine and TRAb, thyroid ultrasound, and orbital computed tomography. PBMCs were derived from around 10 ml fresh peripheral blood.

General study results and limits: Most clonotypes expanded in thyroid above 0.001 were likewise present in blood.

Input material: blood. J is TRBJ2-1 and V is TRBV7-2; D is possibly TRBD2 (7 bases). The TCR was taken from a woman aged 25-40 years with Graves' hyperthyroidism. This chain's CDR3 is CASSLVGGGINEQFF. CDR3 nucleotide sequence: TGTGCCAGCAGCTTAGTAGGGGGAGGGATCAATGAGCAGTTCTTC.